This T cell receptor beta chain emerged from a study of shared clonotypes between healthy human individuals. Study context: Per donor, CD8 memory used one plate, CD8 naive used two, CD4 memory used three and CD4 naive used three. Findings and limits, study-wide: Some clonotypes were shared by all four sorted-subset donors, while others were not shared. The non-shared ones had lower generation probabilities than the shared ones.

As to this clone: Its cognate antigen is unknown.

The CDR3 runs 15 residues. CDR1 is SEHNR and CDR2 is FQNEAQ in the germline V gene (reference sequence). V dropped 5 bases and J dropped 5 bases, with 18 bases sitting between them. Naive CD45RA+ and memory CD45RA-negative subsets were split from CD4+ cells. Study processing details: ImmunoSEQ output held junction-only sequences without quality scores, so filtering differed. TCRdb's table, derived via immunoSEQ multiplex PCR, lists solely in-frame clones and lacks some. V and J calls plus clone size are reproduced from that table; the DNA served to infer D and trimming. The data contain a few million clones, approximately 92% of them singletons.

The clonotype comes from a man between 18 and 35 years old in good health. The specimen sequenced was naive CD4+ T cells sorted from blood. Specified subset: CD45RA+ positively selected. The chain carries TRBV7-9 and TRBJ2-5; D tentatively fits TRBD1 or TRBD2 (5 bases each). As DNA, the CDR3 is TGTGCCAGCAGCCCCTTGGGGGAGAAGGATGAGACCCAGTACTTC. It yields the protein CASSPLGEKDETQYF.